This T cell receptor (beta chain) is from a study of graft-versus-host responses after intestinal transplantation. Study at large: Following induction with anti-thymocyte globulin, all recipients were given tacrolimus and steroids for around three years.

Germline V lookup: CDR1 MNHEY, CDR2 SMNVEV (reference sequence). CDR3 size: 14 residues. V lost 3 bases and J lost 2, with 8 bases in between. Broader study findings: Among recipient marrow samples, GvH clones were found; some appeared first in ileum or blood.

Regarding this clone: Its antigen is not identified.

Libraries were prepared by immunoSEQ multiplex PCR; TCRdb keeps only in-frame clonotypes and omits some of them. This table holds approximately 80,000 clones, 70% to 90% found once. Sample: unstimulated CD4+ T cells sorted from spleen or lymph node cells, taken before intestinal transplant. The V gene is TRBV27, the J gene TRBJ1-5; D ambiguous. The TCR was taken from a human donor who received an intestinal transplant. The CDR3 is CASSFRLGNQPQHF. DNA of the CDR3: TGTGCCAGCAGTTTCAGGTTGGGCAATCAGCCCCAGCATTTT.